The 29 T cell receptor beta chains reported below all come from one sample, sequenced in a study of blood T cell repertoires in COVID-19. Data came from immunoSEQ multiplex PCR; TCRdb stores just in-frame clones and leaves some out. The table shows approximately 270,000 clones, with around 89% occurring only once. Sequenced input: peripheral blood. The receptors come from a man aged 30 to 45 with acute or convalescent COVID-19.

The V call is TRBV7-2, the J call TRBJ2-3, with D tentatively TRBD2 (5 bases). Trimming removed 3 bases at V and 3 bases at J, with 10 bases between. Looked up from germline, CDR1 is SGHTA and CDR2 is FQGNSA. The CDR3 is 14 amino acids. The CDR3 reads CASSFAGMTDTQYF. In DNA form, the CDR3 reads TGTGCCAGCAGCTTTGCCGGGATGACAGATACGCAGTATTTT.

The CDR3 DNA reads TGTGCCAGCAGCTTAGGAAGACAGGGTACCGAGCAGTACTTC. This gives the protein CASSLGRQGTEQYF. This chain links TRBV7-9 with TRBJ2-7; TRBD1 matches 7 bases. The CDR3 covers 14 residues. V trimming: 1 base; J trimming: 6 bases; junction bases outside the gene matches: 6. Germline loops: CDR1 SEHNR, CDR2 FQNEAQ (reference sequence).

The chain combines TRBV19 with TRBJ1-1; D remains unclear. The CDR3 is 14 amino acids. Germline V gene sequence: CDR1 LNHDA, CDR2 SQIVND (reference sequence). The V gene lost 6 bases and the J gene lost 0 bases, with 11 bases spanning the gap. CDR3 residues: CASSYGSMNTEAFF. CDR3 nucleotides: TGTGCCAGTAGCTACGGGAGTATGAACACTGAAGCTTTCTTT.

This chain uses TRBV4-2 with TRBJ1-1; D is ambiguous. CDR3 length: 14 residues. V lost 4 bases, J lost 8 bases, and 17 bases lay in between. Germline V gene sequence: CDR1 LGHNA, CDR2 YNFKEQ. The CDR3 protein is CASSRTTQGAEAFF. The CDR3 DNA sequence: TGTGCCAGCAGCCGAACGACCCAAGGAGCCGAAGCTTTCTTT.

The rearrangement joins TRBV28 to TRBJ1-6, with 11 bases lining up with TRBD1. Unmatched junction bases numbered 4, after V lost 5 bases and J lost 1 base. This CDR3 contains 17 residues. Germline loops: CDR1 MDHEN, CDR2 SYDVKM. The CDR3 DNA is TGTGCCAGCAGTCCGGGGACAGGGGGTTCCTATAATTCACCCCTCCACTTT. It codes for CASSPGTGGSYNSPLHF.

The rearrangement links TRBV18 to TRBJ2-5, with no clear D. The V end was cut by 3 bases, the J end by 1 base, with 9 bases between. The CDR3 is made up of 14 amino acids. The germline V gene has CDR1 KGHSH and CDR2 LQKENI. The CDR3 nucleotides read TGTGCCAGCTCACCCCAGGATATCCAAGAGACCCAGTACTTC. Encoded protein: CASSPQDIQETQYF.

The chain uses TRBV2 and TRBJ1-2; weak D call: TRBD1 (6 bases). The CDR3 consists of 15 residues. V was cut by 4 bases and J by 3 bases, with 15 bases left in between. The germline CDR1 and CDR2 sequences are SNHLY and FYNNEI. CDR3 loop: CASSADRRVDYGYTF. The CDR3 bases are TGTGCCAGCAGTGCCGACAGGAGAGTGGACTATGGCTACACCTTC.

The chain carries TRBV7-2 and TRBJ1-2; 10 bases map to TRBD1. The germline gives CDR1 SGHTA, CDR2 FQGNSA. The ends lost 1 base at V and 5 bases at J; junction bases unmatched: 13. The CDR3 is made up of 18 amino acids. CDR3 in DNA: TGTGCCAGCAGCTTAGTGACCCCGGCCCGGGGACAGGGGTATGGCTACACCTTC. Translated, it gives CASSLVTPARGQGYGYTF.

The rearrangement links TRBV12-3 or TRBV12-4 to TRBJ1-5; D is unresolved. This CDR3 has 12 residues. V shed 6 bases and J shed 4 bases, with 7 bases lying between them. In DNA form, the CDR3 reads TGTGCCAGCAGATACGAGAATCAGCCCCAGCATTTT. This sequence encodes CASRYENQPQHF.

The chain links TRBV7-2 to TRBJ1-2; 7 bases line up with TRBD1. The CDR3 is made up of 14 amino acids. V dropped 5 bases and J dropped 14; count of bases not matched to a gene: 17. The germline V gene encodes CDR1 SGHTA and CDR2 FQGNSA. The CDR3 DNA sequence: TGTGCCAGCAGCCCCGGAGGTGTAGGGGGCGTAGTTACCTTC. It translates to CASSPGGVGGVVTF.

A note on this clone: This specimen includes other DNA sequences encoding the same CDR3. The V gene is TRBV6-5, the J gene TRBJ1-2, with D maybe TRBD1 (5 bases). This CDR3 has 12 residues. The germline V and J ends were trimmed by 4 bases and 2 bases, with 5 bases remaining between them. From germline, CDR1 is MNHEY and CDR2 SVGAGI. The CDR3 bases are TGTGCCAGCAGTTCAGGGAACTATGGCTACACCTTC. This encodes CASSSGNYGYTF.

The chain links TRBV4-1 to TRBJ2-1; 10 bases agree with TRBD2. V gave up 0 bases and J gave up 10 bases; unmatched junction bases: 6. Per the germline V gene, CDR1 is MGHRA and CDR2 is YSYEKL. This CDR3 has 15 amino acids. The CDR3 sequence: CASSQDLAGAREQFF. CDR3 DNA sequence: TGCGCCAGCAGCCAAGACCTAGCGGGGGCTAGGGAGCAGTTCTTC.

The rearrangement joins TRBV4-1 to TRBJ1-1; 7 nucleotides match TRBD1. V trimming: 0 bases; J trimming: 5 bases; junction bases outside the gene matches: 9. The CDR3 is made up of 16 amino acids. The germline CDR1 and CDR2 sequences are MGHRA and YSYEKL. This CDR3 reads CASSQEYPGGRTEAFF. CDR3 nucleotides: TGCGCCAGCAGCCAAGAGTACCCAGGGGGTCGGACTGAAGCTTTCTTT.

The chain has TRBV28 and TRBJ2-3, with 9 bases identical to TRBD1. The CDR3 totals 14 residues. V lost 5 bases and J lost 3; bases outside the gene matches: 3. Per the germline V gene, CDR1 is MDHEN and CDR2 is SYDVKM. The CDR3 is CASSRDRGTDTQYF. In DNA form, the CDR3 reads TGTGCCAGCAGTCGAGACAGGGGGACAGATACGCAGTATTTT.

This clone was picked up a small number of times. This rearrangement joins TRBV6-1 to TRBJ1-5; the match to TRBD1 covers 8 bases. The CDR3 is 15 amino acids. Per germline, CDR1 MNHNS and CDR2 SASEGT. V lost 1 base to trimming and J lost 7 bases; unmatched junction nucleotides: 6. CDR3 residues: CASSEVGQGLQPQHF. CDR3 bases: TGTGCCAGCAGTGAAGTAGGACAGGGTCTCCAGCCCCAGCATTTT.

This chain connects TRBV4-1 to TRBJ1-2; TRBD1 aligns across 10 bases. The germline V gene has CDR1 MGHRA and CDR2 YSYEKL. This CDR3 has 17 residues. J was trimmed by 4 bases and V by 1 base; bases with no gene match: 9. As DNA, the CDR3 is TGCGCCAGCAGCCAAGTGCTCGTTCGGGACAGGGGCTATGGCTACACCTTC. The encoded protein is CASSQVLVRDRGYGYTF.

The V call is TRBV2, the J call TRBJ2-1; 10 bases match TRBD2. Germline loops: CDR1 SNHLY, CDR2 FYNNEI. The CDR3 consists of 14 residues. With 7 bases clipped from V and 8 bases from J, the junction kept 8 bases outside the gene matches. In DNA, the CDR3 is TGTGCCAGCAAAGAGCGGGAGGGCCATCATGAGCAGTTCTTC. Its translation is CASKEREGHHEQFF. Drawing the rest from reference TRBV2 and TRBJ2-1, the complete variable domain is EPEVTQTPSHQVTQMGQEVILRCVPISNHLYFYWYRQILGQKVEFLVSFYNNEISEKSEIFDDQFSVERPDGSNFTLKIRSTKLEDSAMYFCASKEREGHHEQFFGPGTRLTVL.

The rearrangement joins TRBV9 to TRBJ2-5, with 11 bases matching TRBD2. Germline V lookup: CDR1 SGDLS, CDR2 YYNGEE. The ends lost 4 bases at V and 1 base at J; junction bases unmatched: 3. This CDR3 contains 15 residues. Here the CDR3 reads CASSRGTSGQETQYF. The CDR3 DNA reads TGTGCCAGCAGCAGAGGGACTAGCGGCCAAGAGACCCAGTACTTC.

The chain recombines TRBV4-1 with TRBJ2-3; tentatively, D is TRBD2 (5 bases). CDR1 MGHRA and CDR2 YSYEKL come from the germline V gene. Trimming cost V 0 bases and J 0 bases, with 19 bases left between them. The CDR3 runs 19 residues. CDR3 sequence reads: CASSQDPSRSGASTDTQYF. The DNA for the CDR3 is TGCGCCAGCAGCCAAGATCCCTCGAGGAGCGGTGCTAGCACAGATACGCAGTATTTT.

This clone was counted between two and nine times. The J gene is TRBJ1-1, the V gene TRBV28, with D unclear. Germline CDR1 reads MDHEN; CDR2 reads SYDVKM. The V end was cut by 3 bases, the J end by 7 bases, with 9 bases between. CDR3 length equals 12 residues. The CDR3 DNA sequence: TGTGCCAGCAGTTTGCGACAATTTGAAGCTTTCTTT. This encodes CASSLRQFEAFF.

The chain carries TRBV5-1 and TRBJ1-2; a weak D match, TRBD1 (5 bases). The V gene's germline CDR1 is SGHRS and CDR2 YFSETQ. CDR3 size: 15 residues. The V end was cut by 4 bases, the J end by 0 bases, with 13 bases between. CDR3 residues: CASSPQQAANYGYTF. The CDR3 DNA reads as TGCGCCAGCAGCCCCCAACAGGCCGCTAACTATGGCTACACCTTC.

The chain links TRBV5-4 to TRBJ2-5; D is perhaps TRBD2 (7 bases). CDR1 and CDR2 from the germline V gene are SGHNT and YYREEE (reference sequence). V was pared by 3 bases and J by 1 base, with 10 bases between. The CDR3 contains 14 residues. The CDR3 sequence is CASSSGGSQETQYF. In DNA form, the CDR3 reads TGTGCCAGCAGCTCGGGGGGCAGCCAAGAGACCCAGTACTTC.

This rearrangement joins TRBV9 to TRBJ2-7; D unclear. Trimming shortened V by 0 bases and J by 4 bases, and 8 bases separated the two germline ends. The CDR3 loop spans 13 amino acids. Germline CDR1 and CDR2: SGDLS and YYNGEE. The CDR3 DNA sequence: TGTGCCAGCAGCGTAGGCCTGACTTACGAGCAGTACTTC. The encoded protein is CASSVGLTYEQYF.

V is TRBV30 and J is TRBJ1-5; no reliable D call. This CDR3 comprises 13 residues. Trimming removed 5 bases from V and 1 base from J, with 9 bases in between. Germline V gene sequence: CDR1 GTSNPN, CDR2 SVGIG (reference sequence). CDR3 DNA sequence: TGTGCCTGGGAAGAGGGAAGCAATCAGCCCCAGCATTTT. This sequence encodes CAWEEGSNQPQHF.

Here the CDR3 DNA reads TGCACCGGGCTCTCTAGCGACTATGGCTACACCTTC. Protein: CTGLSSDYGYTF. The chain uses TRBV29-1 and TRBJ1-2; D is unclear. Germline lookup yields CDR1 SQVTM and CDR2 ANQGSEA. This CDR3 is 12 amino acids long.

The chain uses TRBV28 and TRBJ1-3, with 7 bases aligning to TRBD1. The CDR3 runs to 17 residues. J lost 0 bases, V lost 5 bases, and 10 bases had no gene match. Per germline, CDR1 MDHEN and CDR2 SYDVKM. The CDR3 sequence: CASSLLQGISSGNTIYF. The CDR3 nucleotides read TGTGCCAGCAGTCTATTACAGGGGATCAGCTCTGGAAACACCATATATTTT.

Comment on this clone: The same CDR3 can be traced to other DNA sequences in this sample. The CDR3 nucleotides read TGTGCCAGTAGTATTCTGAGCTCCTATAATTCACCCCTCCACTTT. Translated, it gives CASSILSSYNSPLHF. V gene TRBV19 combines with J gene TRBJ1-6; D unresolved. This CDR3 spans 15 amino acids. V was cut by 3 bases and J by 0 bases, with 6 bases left in between. Germline loops: CDR1 LNHDA, CDR2 SQIVND (reference sequence).

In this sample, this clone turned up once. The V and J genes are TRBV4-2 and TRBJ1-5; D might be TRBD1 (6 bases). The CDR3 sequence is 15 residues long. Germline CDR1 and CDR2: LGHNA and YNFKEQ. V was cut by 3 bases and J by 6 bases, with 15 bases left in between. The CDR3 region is CASSHSARDIQPQHF. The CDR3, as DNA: TGTGCCAGCAGCCATTCGGCCAGGGACATTCAGCCCCAGCATTTT.

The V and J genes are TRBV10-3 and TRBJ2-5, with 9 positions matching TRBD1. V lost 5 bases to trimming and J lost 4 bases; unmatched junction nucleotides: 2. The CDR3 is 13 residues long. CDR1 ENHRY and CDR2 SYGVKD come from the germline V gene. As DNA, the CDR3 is TGTGCCATCAGTACGACAGGGGGAGAGACCCAGTACTTC. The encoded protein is CAISTTGGETQYF.